This TCR beta chain was identified during a study of monozygotic twins with inflammatory bowel disease. Study conclusions and caveats: Different T cell subtypes could not be distinguished.

Of note for this clonotype: The antigen remains undetermined.

Per-sample cDNA came from eight separate reactions. TCRdb re-called the 5' RACE reads and catalogs CDR3 proteins one per entry, DNA excluded. This table holds approximately 200,000 distinct CDR3 sequences. The CDR3 sequence is 13 residues long. Germline-derived CDR1 and CDR2 are SEHNR and FQNEAQ (reference sequence). Sequenced sample: blood. The origin of this receptor is a human donor with ulcerative colitis or Crohn's disease, or a healthy co-twin of an affected twin (not recorded which). This chain joins TRBV7-9 and TRBJ2-1; TCRdb selects TRBD1, and the lack of DNA leaves this call unchecked. CDR3 sequence: CASSFGRGNEQFF.